These T cell receptor beta chains were read from a single sample in a study of T cell changes during pregnancy in multiple sclerosis. Method: immunoSEQ multiplex PCR; TCRdb's copy keeps in-frame clones and lacks some. This sample yields about 44,000 clones, of which approximately 90% are seen a single time; 1% to 1.5% belongs to the top ten. Here the sequenced sample was CD4+ T cells from peripheral blood mononuclear cells, taken after pregnancy. The receptors stem from a female donor with multiple sclerosis, enrolled in a pregnancy study. Both conserved end residues are part of each CDR3. The D gene is left open where the match is weak. Rows give clone size only sometimes, using once, few, many, or a class for an expanded clone.

V	D	J	size	CDR3	DNA
TRBV19	.	TRBJ1-6	.	CASSFQGTYNSPLHF	TGTGCCAGTAGTTTCCAGGGCACCTATAATTCACCCCTCCACTTT
TRBV5-8	TRBD1	TRBJ2-3	.	CASSAPGQGGTDTQYF	TGTGCCAGCAGCGCCCCGGGACAGGGGGGTACAGATACGCAGTATTTT
TRBV6-1	TRBD2	TRBJ2-5	.	CASSVMAASSGRAGETQYF	TGTGCCAGCAGTGTGATGGCCGCGTCGAGCGGGAGGGCCGGGGAGACCCAGTACTTC
TRBV7-9	TRBD2	TRBJ2-5	.	CASSFSSGLGQETQYF	TGTGCCAGCAGCTTCTCCTCGGGACTAGGACAAGAGACCCAGTACTTC
TRBV18	.	TRBJ2-7	.	CASSPFVILFLEQYF	TGTGCCAGCTCACCGTTTGTGATTCTATTTCTCGAGCAGTACTTC
TRBV6-1	.	TRBJ1-1	.	CASRVPGGTEAFF	TGTGCCAGCAGAGTCCCGGGGGGCACTGAAGCTTTCTTT
TRBV6-1	.	TRBJ2-7	.	CASSAQGNEQYF	TGTGCCAGCAGTGCACAGGGAAACGAGCAGTACTTC
TRBV19	.	TRBJ1-1	.	CASSGILGANMNTEAFF	TGTGCCAGTAGTGGAATCCTAGGGGCCAACATGAACACTGAAGCTTTCTTT
TRBV7-9	TRBD1	TRBJ2-2	.	CASSLGQGGTGELFF	TGTGCCAGCAGCCTGGGACAGGGGGGCACCGGGGAGCTGTTTTTT
TRBV11-2	.	TRBJ1-4	.	CASSLDGAAGGKLFF	TGTGCCAGCAGCTTAGATGGGGCAGCCGGGGGGAAACTGTTTTTT
TRBV14	TRBD2	TRBJ2-5	.	CASSQFSGKGWETQYF	TGTGCCAGCAGCCAATTTAGCGGGAAGGGATGGGAGACCCAGTACTTC
TRBV10-1	.	TRBJ2-7	medium-sized	CASSESGSSYEQYF	TGCGCCAGCAGTGAGTCGGGCAGTAGCTACGAGCAGTACTTC